The entry below describes one TCR beta chain. Its specificity is unknown. The germline V and J ends were trimmed by 7 bases and 8 bases, with 12 bases remaining between them. The CDR3 runs 13 residues. Per germline, CDR1 MNHEY and CDR2 SVGEGT. This specimen comes from a study of T cell repertoires in cytomegalovirus infection. As for the study in general: Indications came from public TCR beta signatures; they pointed to CMV infection and to a matching HLA type. Study conclusions and caveats: What dominated the ex vivo response were HLA-C-restricted CMV-specific TCR beta clonotypes. Cumulative frequency (of public TCR beta family members) identified carriers of CMV plus the relevant HLA.

TCRdb redid the calling of the reads with MiXCR, one entry per CDR3 protein. The sample has nearly 450,000 distinct CDR3 sequences; approximately 32% are singletons. This TCR came from a human donor in good health (CMV status not recorded). Some clones in this sample may be carry-over from other donors' samples. The genes are TRBV6-2 or TRBV6-3 and TRBJ1-6, with a possible D match to TRBD1 (6 bases). The specimen sequenced was PBMCs. The CDR3 spells CASNVWTDSPLHF. In DNA, the CDR3 is TGTGCCAGCAACGTTTGGACAGATTCACCCCTCCACTTT.